This T cell receptor (beta chain) derives from a study of blood T cell repertoires in COVID-19. Across the study: Whether acute or convalescent, the COVID-19 samples came from the United States, Italy and Spain.

In the authors' methods: Amplifying reference gene primers gave estimates of nucleated cell counts. The assay was immunoSEQ multiplex PCR, and TCRdb's table has in-frame clones only and misses some. Clone size and the V and J calls come from that table; the DNA yielded D and trimming. The sample carries under 450,000 clones, 70% to 85% recorded once. Germline loops: CDR1 LGHNA, CDR2 YNFKEQ. The length of the CDR3 is 12 residues. V was cut by 4 bases and J by 8 bases, with 9 bases left in between. The sequenced material came from peripheral blood. The J gene is TRBJ2-1, the V gene TRBV4-2; no clear D. The receptor comes from a human donor with acute or convalescent COVID-19. The donor label of this sample is uncertain. The CDR3 coding sequence is TGTGCCAGCAGCCTTTCGAGGCATGAGCAGTTCTTC. Encoded protein: CASSLSRHEQFF.